The 6 T cell receptor beta chains presented below share a single source sample, sequenced in a study of OX40 agonist ivuxolimab in advanced cancers. Measured with immunoSEQ multiplex PCR; TCRdb has only the in-frame clones, and not every one. The sample has 77,000 or so clones, about 85% seen once. Sequencing used CD4+ or CD8+ T cells sorted from blood, obtained in a trial of the OX40 agonist ivuxolimab. All receptors derive from an adult with an advanced solid tumor such as melanoma, head and neck, liver or kidney cancer.

The V call is TRBV7-9, the J call TRBJ1-3; D remains unclear. The germline CDR1 and CDR2 sequences are SEHNR and FQNEAQ (reference sequence). Trimming cost V 5 bases and J 4 bases, with 9 bases left between them. The CDR3 is 13 residues long. CDR3 amino acids: CASSHEGGNTIYF. DNA for the CDR3: TGTGCCAGCAGCCACGAAGGGGGAAACACCATATATTTT.

As to this clone: The sample has other DNA sequences that encode this CDR3 too. J is TRBJ2-5 and V is TRBV5-4; D might be TRBD1 (6 bases). Germline V gene sequence: CDR1 SGHNT, CDR2 YYREEE (reference sequence). With 0 bases removed from V and 3 bases from J, the gap between germline ends came to 12 bases. The CDR3 has 15 residues. The CDR3 DNA sequence: TGTGCCAGCAGCTTGGAGAGGGGGAGAGAAGAGACCCAGTACTTC. This translates into CASSLERGREETQYF.

The chain carries TRBV5-1 and TRBJ1-1, with D possibly TRBD1 on 5 matching bases. The CDR3 is 12 residues long. Trimming left V 4 bases short and J 7 bases short, with 11 bases between. The germline gives CDR1 SGHRS, CDR2 YFSETQ. CDR3 nucleotide sequence: TGCGCCAGCAGCCAGACAGACCTTGAAGCTTTCTTT. Protein product: CASSQTDLEAFF.

This clone has only one observation. CDR3 DNA sequence: TGCGCCAGCAGCTTAGGTGGGACAGGTGCTAATGAAAAACTGTTTTTT. It encodes CASSLGGTGANEKLFF. V gene TRBV5-1 combines with J gene TRBJ1-4, with 8 bases lining up with TRBD1. The CDR3 consists of 16 residues. V trimming: 2 bases; J trimming: 3 bases; junction bases outside the gene matches: 6. The germline gives CDR1 SGHRS, CDR2 YFSETQ.

The gene calls are TRBV11-2 and TRBJ1-2; weak D call: TRBD1 (6 bases). Germline CDR1 and CDR2: SGHAT and FQNNGV. The CDR3 is 15 amino acids. Between the trimmed V and J ends, which lost 0 bases and 4 bases, there was a span of 12 bases. The CDR3 region is CASSLDPGQPYGYTF. The CDR3 DNA is TGTGCCAGCAGCTTAGATCCGGGACAACCCTATGGCTACACCTTC.

The chain recombines TRBV28 with TRBJ2-5; weak D call: TRBD1 (5 bases). The CDR3 totals 13 residues. Per germline, CDR1 MDHEN and CDR2 SYDVKM. Deletions cut 8 bases from V and 2 bases from J, with 12 bases between. The CDR3 DNA is TGTGCCAGCGGCCGACAGTTGCAAGAGACCCAGTACTTC. The encoded protein is CASGRQLQETQYF. Full variable domain (missing parts from reference TRBV28 and TRBJ2-5): DVKVTQSSRYLVKRTGEKVFLECVQDMDHENMFWYRQDPGLGLRLIYFSYDVKMKEKGDIPEGYSVSREKKERFSLILESASTNQTSMYLCASGRQLQETQYFGPGTRLLVL.